This T cell receptor beta chain was captured in a study of T cell changes during pregnancy in multiple sclerosis. Repertoires were generated with immunoSEQ multiplex PCR, while TCRdb's copy carries only in-frame clones and drops some. The sample lists approximately 40,000 clones, 80% to 95% occurring once. This CDR3 has 16 residues. V dropped 0 bases and J dropped 0 bases, with 10 bases sitting between them. The germline V gene has CDR1 SGHKS and CDR2 YYEKEE (reference sequence). The TCR originated in a female donor with multiple sclerosis, enrolled in a pregnancy study. The chain links TRBV5-5 to TRBJ1-5; D unclear. Specimen: CD8+ T cells from peripheral blood mononuclear cells, collected after pregnancy. The CDR3 region has the DNA TGTGCCAGCAGCTTGGGAGGAACATATAGCAATCAGCCCCAGCATTTT. It is translated as CASSLGGTYSNQPQHF.